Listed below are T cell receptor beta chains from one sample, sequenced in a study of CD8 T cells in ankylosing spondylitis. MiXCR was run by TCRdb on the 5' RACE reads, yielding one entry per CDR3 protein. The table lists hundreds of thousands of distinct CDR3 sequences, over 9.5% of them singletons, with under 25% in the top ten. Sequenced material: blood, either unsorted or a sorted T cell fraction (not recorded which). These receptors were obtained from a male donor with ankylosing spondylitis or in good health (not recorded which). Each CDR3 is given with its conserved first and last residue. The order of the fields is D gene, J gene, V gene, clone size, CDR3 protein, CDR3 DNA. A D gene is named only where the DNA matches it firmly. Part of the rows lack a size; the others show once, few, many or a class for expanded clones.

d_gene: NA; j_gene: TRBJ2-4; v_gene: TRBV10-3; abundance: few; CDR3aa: CAISPGALNIQYF; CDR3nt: TGTGCCATCAGCCCGGGGGCGTTAAACATTCAGTACTTC
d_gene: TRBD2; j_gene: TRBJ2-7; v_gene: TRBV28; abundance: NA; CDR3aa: CASSPFLGAGSYEQYF; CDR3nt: TGTGCCAGCAGTCCTTTTTTGGGAGCGGGGTCGTACGAGCAGTACTTC
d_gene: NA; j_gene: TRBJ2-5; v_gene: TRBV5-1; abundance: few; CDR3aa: CASSLGPSAQYF; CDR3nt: TGCGCCAGCAGCTTGGGACCGTCCGCCCAGTACTTC
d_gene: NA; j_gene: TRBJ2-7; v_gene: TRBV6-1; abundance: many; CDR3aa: CASQGRRITHEQYF; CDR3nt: TGTGCCAGCCAAGGTCGGAGAATAACCCACGAGCAGTACTTC
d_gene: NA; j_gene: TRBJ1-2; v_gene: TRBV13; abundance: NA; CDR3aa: CASAGRDYGYTF; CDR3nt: TGTGCCAGCGCCGGCAGAGACTATGGCTACACCTTC
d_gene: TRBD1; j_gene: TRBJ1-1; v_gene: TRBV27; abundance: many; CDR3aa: CASSTNTQGAYTEAFF; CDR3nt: TGTGCCAGCAGTACCAACACCCAGGGGGCTTACACTGAAGCTTTCTTT
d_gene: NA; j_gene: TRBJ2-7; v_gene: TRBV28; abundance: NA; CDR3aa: CATRQRYEQYF; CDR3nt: TGTGCCACGAGACAGCGCTACGAGCAGTACTTC
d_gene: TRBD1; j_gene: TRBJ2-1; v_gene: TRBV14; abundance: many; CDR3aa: CASSQVRGSAYNEQFF; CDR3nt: TGTGCCAGCAGCCAGGTCAGGGGGAGCGCCTACAATGAGCAGTTCTTC
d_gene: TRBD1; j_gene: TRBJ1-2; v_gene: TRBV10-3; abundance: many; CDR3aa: CAISAGTGADGYTF; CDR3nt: TGTGCCATCAGTGCCGGGACAGGGGCGGATGGCTACACCTTC
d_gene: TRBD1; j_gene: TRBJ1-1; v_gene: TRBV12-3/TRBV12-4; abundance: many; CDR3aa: CASSRDRATEAFF; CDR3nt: TGTGCCAGCAGCCGGGACAGGGCCACTGAAGCTTTCTTT
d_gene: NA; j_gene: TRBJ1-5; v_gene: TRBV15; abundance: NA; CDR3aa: CATSGGAYNSNQPQHF; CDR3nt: TGTGCCACCAGCGGCGGGGCATATAATAGCAATCAGCCCCAGCATTTT
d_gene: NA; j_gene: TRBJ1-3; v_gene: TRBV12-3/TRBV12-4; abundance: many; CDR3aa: CASSSLGSAGNTIYF; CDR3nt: TGTGCCAGCAGCTCCTTAGGGTCTGCCGGAAACACCATATATTTT
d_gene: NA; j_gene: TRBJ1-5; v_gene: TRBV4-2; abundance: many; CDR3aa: CASSQDGQLSNQPQHF; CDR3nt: TGTGCCAGCAGCCAAGACGGACAGCTAAGCAATCAGCCCCAGCATTTT
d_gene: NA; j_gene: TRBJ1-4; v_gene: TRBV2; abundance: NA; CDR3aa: CASSVQGTEKLFF; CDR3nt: TGTGCCAGCAGCGTCCAGGGAACTGAAAAACTGTTTTTT
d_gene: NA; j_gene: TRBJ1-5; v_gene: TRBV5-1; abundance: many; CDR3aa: CASSLDGPNQPQHF; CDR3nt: TGCGCCAGCAGCTTGGACGGGCCCAATCAGCCCCAGCATTTT
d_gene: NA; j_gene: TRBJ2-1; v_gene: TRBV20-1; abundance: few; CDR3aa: CSARKPPGKYNEQFF; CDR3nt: TGCAGTGCTAGAAAGCCCCCTGGCAAGTACAATGAGCAGTTCTTC
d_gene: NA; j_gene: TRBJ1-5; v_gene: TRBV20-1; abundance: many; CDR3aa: CSALDSRNQPQHF; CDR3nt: TGCAGTGCTCTGGACAGCAGAAATCAGCCCCAGCATTTT
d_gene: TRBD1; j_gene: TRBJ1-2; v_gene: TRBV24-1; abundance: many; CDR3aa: CATTDRALGYTF; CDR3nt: TGTGCCACTACAGACAGGGCCCTCGGCTACACCTTC
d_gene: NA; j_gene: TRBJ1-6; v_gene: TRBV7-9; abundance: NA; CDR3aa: CASSLTLDSPLHF; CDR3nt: TGTGCCAGCAGCCTCACCCTGGACTCACCCCTCCACTTT
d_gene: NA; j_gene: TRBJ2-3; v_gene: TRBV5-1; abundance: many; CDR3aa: CASSGRDSGTDTQYF; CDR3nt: TGCGCCAGCAGCGGGCGGGATTCGGGCACAGATACGCAGTATTTT
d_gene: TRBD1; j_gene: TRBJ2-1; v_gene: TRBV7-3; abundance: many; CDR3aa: CASSLEGQIEQFF; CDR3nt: TGTGCCAGCAGCTTAGAGGGACAGATTGAGCAGTTCTTC
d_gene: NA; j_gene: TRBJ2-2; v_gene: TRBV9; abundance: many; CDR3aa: CASSVVSRVDTGELFF; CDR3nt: TGTGCCAGCAGCGTAGTATCCAGGGTGGACACCGGGGAGCTGTTTTTT
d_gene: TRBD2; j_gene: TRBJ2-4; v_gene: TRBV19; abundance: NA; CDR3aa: CASSERTSGVLKNIQYF; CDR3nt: TGTGCCAGTAGTGAGCGGACTAGCGGCGTCTTAAAAAACATTCAGTACTTC
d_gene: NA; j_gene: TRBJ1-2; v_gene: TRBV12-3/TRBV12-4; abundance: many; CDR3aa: CASSFFRDYGYTF; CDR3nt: TGTGCCAGCAGTTTTTTTAGGGACTATGGCTACACCTTC
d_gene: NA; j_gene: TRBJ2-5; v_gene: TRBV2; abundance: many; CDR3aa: CASSRNSQETQYF; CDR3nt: TGTGCCAGCAGCCGTAACTCCCAAGAGACCCAGTACTTC
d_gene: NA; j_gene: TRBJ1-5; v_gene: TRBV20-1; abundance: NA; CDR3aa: CSARGWEEESNQPQHF; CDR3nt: TGCAGTGCTAGAGGGTGGGAGGAAGAATCCAATCAGCCCCAGCATTTT
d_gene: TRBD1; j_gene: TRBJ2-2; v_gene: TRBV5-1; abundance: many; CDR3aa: CASSSDRGQNTGELFF; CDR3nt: TGCGCCAGCAGCTCGGACAGGGGGCAAAACACCGGGGAGCTGTTTTTT
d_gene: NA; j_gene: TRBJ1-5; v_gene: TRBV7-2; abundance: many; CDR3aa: CASSLEVGQHQPQHF; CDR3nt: TGTGCCAGCAGCTTAGAGGTGGGGCAGCATCAGCCCCAGCATTTT
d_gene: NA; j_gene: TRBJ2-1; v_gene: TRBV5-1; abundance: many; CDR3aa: CASSLGPGLHNEQFF; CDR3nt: TGCGCCAGCAGCTTGGGGCCAGGGTTACACAATGAGCAGTTCTTC
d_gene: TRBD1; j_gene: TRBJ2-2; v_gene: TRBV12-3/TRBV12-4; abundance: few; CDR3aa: CASINRGPTGELFF; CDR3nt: TGTGCCAGCATTAACAGGGGGCCCACCGGGGAGCTGTTTTTT
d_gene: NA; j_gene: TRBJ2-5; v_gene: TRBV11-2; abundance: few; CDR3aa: CASSPRGSAQYF; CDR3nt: TGTGCCAGCAGCCCCCGGGGGAGCGCCCAGTACTTC
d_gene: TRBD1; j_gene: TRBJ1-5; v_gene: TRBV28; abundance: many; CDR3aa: CASSPTGGPHQPQHF; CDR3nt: TGTGCCAGCAGTCCCACAGGGGGGCCCCATCAGCCCCAGCATTTT
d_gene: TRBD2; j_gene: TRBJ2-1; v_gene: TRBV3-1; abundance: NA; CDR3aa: CASSSDRASGASSYNEQFF; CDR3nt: TGTGCCAGCTCCAGCGACCGGGCTAGCGGGGCGAGCTCCTACAATGAGCAGTTCTTC
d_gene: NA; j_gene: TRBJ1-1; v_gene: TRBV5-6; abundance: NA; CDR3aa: CASSLGPTLTGPNTEAFF; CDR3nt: TGTGCCAGCAGCTTGGGCCCCACCTTGACAGGACCGAACACTGAAGCTTTCTTT
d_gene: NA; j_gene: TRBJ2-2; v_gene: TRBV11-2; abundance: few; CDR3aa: CASSVPGLANTGELFF; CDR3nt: TGTGCCAGCAGCGTACCCGGGCTAGCGAACACCGGGGAGCTGTTTTTT
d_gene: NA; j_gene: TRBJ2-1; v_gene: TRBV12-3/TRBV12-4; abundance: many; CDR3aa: CASSPPGRGPYNEQFF; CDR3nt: TGTGCCAGCAGCCCACCCGGGCGGGGTCCCTACAATGAGCAGTTCTTC
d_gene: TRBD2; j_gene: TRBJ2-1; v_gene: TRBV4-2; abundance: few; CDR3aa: CASSQDNLAGEQFF; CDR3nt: TGTGCCAGCAGCCAAGATAACCTAGCGGGGGAGCAGTTCTTC
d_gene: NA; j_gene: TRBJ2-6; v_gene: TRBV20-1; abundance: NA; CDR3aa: CSAPGISPPSGANVLTF; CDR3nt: TGCAGTGCTCCCGGGATTTCCCCCCCCTCTGGGGCCAACGTCCTGACTTTC
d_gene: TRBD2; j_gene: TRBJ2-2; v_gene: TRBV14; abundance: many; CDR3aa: CASSRTRNTGELFF; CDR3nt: TGTGCCAGCAGCCGGACTAGGAACACCGGGGAGCTGTTTTTT
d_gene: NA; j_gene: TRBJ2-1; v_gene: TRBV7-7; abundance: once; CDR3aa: CASSLASRVGEQFF; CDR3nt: TGTGCTAGCAGCTTAGCTTCCAGGGTGGGGGAGCAGTTCTTC
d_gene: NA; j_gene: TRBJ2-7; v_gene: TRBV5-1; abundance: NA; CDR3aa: CASSPTLTYEQYF; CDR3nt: TGCGCCAGCAGCCCCACACTGACCTACGAGCAGTACTTC
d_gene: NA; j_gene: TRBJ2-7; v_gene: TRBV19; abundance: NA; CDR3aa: CASSTTGFGSYEQYF; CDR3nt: TGTGCCAGTAGTACCACAGGGTTCGGATCCTACGAGCAGTACTTC
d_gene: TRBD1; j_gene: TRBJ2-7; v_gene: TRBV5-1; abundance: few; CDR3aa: CASRPGTVSSYEQYF; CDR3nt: TGCGCCAGCCGGCCGGGGACAGTGAGCTCCTACGAGCAGTACTTC
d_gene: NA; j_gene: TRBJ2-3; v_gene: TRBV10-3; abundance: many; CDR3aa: CAIALGVGTDTQYF; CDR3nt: TGTGCCATCGCCCTGGGGGTAGGGACAGATACGCAGTATTTT
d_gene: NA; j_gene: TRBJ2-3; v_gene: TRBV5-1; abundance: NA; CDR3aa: CASEAGTTDTQYF; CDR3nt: TGCGCCAGCGAGGCTGGCACCACAGATACGCAGTATTTT
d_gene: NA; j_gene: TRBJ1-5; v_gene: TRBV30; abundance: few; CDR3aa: CAWSVSDGQPQHF; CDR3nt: TGTGCCTGGAGTGTATCGGATGGTCAGCCCCAGCATTTT
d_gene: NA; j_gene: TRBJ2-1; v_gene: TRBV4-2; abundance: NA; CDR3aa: CASSVPSGTNSYNEQFF; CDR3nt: TGTGCCAGCAGCGTCCCTTCCGGGACGAACTCCTACAATGAGCAGTTCTTC
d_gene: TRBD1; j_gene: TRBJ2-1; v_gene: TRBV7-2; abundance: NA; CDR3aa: CASSTDRGYHNEQFF; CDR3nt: TGTGCCAGCAGCACGGACAGGGGCTACCACAATGAGCAGTTCTTC
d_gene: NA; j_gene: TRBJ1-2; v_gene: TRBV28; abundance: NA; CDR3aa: CASTRAGMYGYTF; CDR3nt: TGTGCCAGCACTCGGGCAGGGATGTATGGCTACACCTTC
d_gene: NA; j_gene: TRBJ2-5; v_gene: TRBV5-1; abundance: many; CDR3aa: CASSARGAFQETQYF; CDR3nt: TGCGCCAGCAGCGCCCGCGGGGCCTTTCAAGAGACCCAGTACTTC